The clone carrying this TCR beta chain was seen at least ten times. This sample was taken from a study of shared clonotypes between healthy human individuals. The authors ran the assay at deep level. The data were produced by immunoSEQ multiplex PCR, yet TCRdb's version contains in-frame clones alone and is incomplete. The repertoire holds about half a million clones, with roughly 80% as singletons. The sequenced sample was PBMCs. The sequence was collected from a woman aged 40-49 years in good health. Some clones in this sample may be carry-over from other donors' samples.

This CDR3 reads CASSSGQVFDEQYF. For the CDR3, the DNA is TGCGCCAGCAGCTCGGGACAGGTGTTTGACGAGCAGTACTTC. The gene calls are TRBV5-1 and TRBJ2-7; the match to TRBD1 covers 8 bases. Trimming removed 3 bases from V and 5 bases from J; junction bases left unmatched: 7. Germline V CDR1 and CDR2: SGHRS, YFSETQ. CDR3 length: 14 residues.